This T cell receptor beta chain was recorded in a study of blood T cell repertoires in COVID-19 (TCRdb year 2020). Study-level background: The collaborator samples originated in the United States, Italy and Spain and spanned the acute and convalescent phases of COVID-19. The material from the prospective study consisted of cDNA or gDNA derived from T cells, B-cell-depleted T cells, or PBMCs. The dataset comprised deeply sampled blood TCRbeta repertoires from subjects exposed to, actively infected with, or recovered from COVID-19. The repertoires were released in a freely available public database intended as a resource for research on the immune response to SARS-CoV-2. Samples came from the ongoing ImmuneRACE study (first 160 participants) plus 1,254 subjects from 6 global collaborators. Nearly every sample came with metadata listing a de-identified subject ID, COVID-19 status, age in years and sex. Where available, HLA class I and class II types were taken from metadata supplied by the sample provider and were not determined by assay-based typing.

The CDR3 runs 17 residues from the cysteine to the phenylalanine. The kept DNA is CDR3 alone, 51 bases in frame from the first base. In the germline V gene (reference sequence), CDR1 corresponds to LGHDT and CDR2 to YNNKEL. Trimming accounts for 4 bases at V and 8 bases at J, while the number of junction bases matched to no gene is 19. TCRbeta CDR3 regions were amplified from genomic DNA using the immunoSEQ Assay, a bias-controlled multiplex PCR. Turning to the authors' computational methods: The number of nucleated cells in each sample was estimated from the amplification of reference gene primers within the assay. To quantify the absolute abundance of each unique TCRbeta CDR3 rearrangement, sequence reads were collapsed and filtered. For each sample, productive Simpson clonality was calculated as the square root of Simpson's diversity index over productive rearrangements. TCRdb mirrors the immuneACCESS table, restricted to in-frame sequences. Some clones are absent from its copies; in checked studies, under half trace to an unresolved V gene, and the reason for the others is unknown. The V and J calls and clone size are taken from that table; D and trimming were inferred from the DNA. The sample records 80,000 or so clones, 65% to 90% of which are singletons. The ten largest clones capture roughly 9.3% of the sample.

Paper-wide results and their limitations: Clinical and demographic metadata were provided uncurated, with the amount varying by source and participant.

Regarding this clone: Its antigen is not yet known. No quality values exist for individual bases; no much larger clone is one base distant.

One collaborating source in Seattle enrolled patients during active infection and followed them longitudinally through the course of disease. Each collaborating institution followed its own protocols to collect whole blood in K2EDTA tubes. For TCRbeta analysis, collaborators shipped samples in one of three forms: frozen whole blood, isolated PBMCs, or DNA extracted from either of those sample types. The sample consisted of peripheral blood. This TCR was recovered from a man aged 50 to 60 with COVID-19, enrolled during active disease. In this chain, TRBV3-1 (or the pseudogene TRBV3-2) is recombined with TRBJ1-1, with 7 bases in between that match TRBD1. This receptor has the CDR3 CASSLGGAGGGLPEAFF. The DNA is TGTGCCAGCAGCCTAGGGGGCGCCGGGGGCGGACTGCCAGAAGCTTTCTTT.